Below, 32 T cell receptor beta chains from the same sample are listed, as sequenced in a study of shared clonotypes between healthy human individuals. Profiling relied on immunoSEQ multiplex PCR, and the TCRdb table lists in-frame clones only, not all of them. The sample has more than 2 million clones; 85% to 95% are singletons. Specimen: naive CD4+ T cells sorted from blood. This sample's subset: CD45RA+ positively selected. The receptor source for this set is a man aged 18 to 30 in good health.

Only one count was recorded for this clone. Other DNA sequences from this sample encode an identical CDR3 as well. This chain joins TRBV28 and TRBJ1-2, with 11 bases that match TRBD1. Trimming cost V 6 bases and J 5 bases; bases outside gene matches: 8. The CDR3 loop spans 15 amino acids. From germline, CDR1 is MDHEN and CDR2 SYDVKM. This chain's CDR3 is CASRFRDRGLYGYTF. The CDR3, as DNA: TGTGCCAGCAGGTTCCGGGACAGGGGGTTGTATGGCTACACCTTC.

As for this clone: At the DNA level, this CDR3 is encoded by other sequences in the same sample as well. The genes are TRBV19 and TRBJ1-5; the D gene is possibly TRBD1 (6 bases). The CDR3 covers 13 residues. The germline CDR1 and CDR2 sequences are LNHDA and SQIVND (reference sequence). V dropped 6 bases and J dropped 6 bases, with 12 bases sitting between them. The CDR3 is CASSLQGGQPQHF. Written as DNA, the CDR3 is TGTGCCAGTAGCCTACAGGGCGGTCAGCCCCAGCATTTT. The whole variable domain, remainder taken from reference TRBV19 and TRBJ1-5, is DGGITQSPKYLFRKEGQNVTLSCEQNLNHDAMYWYRQDPGQGLRLIYYSQIVNDFQKGDIAEGYSVSREKKESFPLTVTSAQKNPTAFYLCASSLQGGQPQHFGDGTRLSIL.

CDR3 protein: CASSHAGGIYNEQFF. The CDR3 coding sequence is TGTGCCAGCAGCCACGCCGGCGGGATTTACAATGAGCAGTTCTTC. This chain uses TRBV2 with TRBJ2-1; D possibly corresponds to TRBD2 (6 bases). V was shortened by 6 bases and J by 4 bases, with 16 bases between the two germline ends. The CDR3 runs to 15 residues. Germline V lookup: CDR1 SNHLY, CDR2 FYNNEI.

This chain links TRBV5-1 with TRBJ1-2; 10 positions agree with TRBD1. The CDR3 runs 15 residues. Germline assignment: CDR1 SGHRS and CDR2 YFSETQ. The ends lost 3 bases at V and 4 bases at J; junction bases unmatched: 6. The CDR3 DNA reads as TGCGCCAGCAGCTGGACCGGGACAGGGGTCTATGGCTACACCTTC. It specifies CASSWTGTGVYGYTF.

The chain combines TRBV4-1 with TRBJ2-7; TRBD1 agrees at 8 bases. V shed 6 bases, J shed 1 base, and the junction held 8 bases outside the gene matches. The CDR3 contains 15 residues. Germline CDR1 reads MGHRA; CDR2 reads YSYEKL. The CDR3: CASSSQGTGSYEQYF. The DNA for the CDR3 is TGCGCCAGCAGTTCACAGGGGACAGGATCCTACGAGCAGTACTTC.

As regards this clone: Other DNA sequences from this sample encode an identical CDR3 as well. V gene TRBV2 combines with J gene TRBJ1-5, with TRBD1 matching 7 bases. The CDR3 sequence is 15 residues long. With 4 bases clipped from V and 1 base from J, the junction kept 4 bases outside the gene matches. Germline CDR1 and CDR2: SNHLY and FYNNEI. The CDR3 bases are TGTGCCAGCAGTGGGACAGGCGGAAGCAATCAGCCCCAGCATTTT. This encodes CASSGTGGSNQPQHF.

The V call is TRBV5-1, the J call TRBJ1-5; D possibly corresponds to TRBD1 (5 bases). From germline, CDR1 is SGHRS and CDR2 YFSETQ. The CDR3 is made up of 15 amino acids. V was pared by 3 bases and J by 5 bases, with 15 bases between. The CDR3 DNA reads TGCGCCAGCAGCTCCGAGGGGAGCCAATATCAGCCCCAGCATTTT. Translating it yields CASSSEGSQYQPQHF.

CDR3 nucleotide sequence: TGTGCCAGCAGCCCCGGAAGGGGGGACACCTACGAGCAGTACTTC. This translates into CASSPGRGDTYEQYF. The J gene is TRBJ2-7, the V gene TRBV5-4; either TRBD1 or TRBD2 may supply D (6 bases each). The germline V and J ends were trimmed by 4 bases and 2 bases, with 16 bases remaining between them. Germline V gives CDR1 SGHNT, CDR2 YYREEE (reference sequence). This CDR3 is built from 15 residues.

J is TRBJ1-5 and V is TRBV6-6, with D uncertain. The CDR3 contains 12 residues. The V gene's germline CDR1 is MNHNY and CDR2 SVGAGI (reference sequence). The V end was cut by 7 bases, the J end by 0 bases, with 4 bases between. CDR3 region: CASTSSNQPQHF. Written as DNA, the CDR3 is TGTGCCAGCACCTCTAGCAATCAGCCCCAGCATTTT.

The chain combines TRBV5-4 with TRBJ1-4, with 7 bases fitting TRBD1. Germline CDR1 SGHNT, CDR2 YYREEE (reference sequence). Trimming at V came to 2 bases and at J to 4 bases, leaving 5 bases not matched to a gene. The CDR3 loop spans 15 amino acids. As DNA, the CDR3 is TGTGCCAGCAGCTTACAGACAGGGAATAATGAAAAACTGTTTTTT. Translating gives CASSLQTGNNEKLFF. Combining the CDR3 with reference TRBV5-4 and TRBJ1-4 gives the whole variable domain ETGVTQSPTHLIKTRGQQVTLRCSSQSGHNTVSWYQQALGQGPQFIFQYYREEENGRGNFPPRFSGLQFPNYSSELNVNALELDDSALYLCASSLQTGNNEKLFFGSGTQLSVL.

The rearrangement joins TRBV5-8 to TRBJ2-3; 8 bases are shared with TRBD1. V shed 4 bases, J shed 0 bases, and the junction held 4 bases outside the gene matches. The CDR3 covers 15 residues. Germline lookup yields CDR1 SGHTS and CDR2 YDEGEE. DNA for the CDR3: TGTGCCAGCAGCCAGCAGGGGGCTAGCACAGATACGCAGTATTTT. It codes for CASSQQGASTDTQYF.

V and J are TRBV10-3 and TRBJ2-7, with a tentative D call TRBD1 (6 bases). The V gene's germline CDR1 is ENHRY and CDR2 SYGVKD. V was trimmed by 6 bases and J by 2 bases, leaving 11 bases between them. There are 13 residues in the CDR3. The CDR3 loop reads CAIRDSPTYEQYF. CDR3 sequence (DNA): TGTGCCATCAGGGACAGCCCGACCTACGAGCAGTACTTC.

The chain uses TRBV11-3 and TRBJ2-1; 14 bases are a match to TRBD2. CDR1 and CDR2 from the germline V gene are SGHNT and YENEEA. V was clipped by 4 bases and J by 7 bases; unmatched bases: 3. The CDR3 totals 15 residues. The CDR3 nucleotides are TGTGCCAGCAGCTCGGGACTAGCGGGAGAGAATGAGCAGTTCTTC. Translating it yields CASSSGLAGENEQFF.

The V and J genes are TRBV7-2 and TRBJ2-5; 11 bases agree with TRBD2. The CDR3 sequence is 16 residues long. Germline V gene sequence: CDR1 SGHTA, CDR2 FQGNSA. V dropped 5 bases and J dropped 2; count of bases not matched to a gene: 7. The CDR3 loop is CASSRRLAGTQETQYF. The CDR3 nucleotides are TGTGCCAGCAGCAGGCGACTAGCGGGGACTCAAGAGACCCAGTACTTC.

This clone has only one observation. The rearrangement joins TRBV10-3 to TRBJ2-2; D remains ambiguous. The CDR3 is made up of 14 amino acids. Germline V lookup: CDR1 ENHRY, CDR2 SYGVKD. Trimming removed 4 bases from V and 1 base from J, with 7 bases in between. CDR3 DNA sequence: TGTGCCATCAGTGTTTCGAAGAACACCGGGGAGCTGTTTTTT. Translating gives CAISVSKNTGELFF.

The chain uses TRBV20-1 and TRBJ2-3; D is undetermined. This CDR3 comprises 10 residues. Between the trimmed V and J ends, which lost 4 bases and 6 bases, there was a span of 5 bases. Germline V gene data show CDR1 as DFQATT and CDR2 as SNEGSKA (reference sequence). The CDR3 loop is CSATVDTQYF. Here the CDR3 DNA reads TGCAGTGCTACGGTGGATACGCAGTATTTT.

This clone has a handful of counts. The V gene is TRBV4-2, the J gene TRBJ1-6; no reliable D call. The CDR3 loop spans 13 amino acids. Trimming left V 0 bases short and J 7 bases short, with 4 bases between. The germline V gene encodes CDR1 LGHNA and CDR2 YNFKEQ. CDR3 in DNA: TGTGCCAGCAGCCAAGAGGCGAATTCACCCCTCCACTTT. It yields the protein CASSQEANSPLHF.

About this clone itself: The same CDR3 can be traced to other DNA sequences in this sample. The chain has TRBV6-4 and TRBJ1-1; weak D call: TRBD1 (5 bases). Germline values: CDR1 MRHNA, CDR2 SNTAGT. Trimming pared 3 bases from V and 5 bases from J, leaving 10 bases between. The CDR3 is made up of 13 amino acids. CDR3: CASSEQGGTEAFF. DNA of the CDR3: TGTGCCAGCAGTGAGCAGGGAGGAACTGAAGCTTTCTTT.

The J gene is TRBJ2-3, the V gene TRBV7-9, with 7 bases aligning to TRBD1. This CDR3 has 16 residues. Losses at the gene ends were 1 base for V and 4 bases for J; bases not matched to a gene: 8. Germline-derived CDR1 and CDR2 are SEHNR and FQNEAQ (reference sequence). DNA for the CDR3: TGTGCCAGCAGCTTAGGGCAGGGGGTCGGACCAGATACGCAGTATTTT. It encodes CASSLGQGVGPDTQYF.

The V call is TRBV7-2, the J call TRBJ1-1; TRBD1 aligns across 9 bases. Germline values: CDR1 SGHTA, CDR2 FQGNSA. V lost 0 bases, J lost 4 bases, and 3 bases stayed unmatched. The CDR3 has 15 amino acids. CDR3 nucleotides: TGTGCCAGCAGCTTAGCTGGACAGGGGAGCACTGAAGCTTTCTTT. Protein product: CASSLAGQGSTEAFF.

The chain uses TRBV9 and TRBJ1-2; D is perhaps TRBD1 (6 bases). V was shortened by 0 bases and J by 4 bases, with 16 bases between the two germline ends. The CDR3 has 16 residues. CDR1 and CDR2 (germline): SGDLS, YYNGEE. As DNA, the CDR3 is TGTGCCAGCAGCGTAGATGAGGGGGGCCTGGGCTATGGCTACACCTTC. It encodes CASSVDEGGLGYGYTF.

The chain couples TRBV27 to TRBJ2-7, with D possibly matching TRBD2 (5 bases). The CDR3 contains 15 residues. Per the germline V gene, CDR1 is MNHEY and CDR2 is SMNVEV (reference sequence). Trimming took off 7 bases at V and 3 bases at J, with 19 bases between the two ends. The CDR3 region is CASKFIGGTFYEQYF. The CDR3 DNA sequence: TGTGCCAGCAAATTTATAGGAGGAACCTTCTACGAGCAGTACTTC.

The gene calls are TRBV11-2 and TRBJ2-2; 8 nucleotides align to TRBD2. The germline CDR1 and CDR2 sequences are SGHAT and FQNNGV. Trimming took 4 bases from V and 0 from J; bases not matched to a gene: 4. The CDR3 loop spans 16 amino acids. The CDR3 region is CASSSIAGTNTGELFF. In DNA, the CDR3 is TGTGCCAGCAGCTCGATAGCGGGAACGAACACCGGGGAGCTGTTTTTT.

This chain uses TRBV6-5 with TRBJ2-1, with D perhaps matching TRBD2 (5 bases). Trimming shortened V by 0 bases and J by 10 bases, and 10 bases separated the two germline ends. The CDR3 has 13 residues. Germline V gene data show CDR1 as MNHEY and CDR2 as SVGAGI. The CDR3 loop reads CASSYSSAGEQFF. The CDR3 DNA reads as TGTGCCAGCAGTTACTCGAGTGCGGGCGAGCAGTTCTTC.

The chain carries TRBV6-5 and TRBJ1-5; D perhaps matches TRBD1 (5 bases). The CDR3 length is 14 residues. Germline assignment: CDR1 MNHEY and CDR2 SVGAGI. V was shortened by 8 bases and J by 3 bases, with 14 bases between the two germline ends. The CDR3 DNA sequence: TGTGCCAGCCGCCGGGGGAAAAACAATCAGCCCCAGCATTTT. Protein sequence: CASRRGKNNQPQHF.

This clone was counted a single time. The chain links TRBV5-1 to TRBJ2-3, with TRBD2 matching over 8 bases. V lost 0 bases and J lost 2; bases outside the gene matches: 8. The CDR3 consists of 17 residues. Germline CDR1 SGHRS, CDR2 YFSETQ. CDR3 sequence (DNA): TGCGCCAGCAGCTTGGAGTCGAAAGCGGGAGCCACAGATACGCAGTATTTT. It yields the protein CASSLESKAGATDTQYF.

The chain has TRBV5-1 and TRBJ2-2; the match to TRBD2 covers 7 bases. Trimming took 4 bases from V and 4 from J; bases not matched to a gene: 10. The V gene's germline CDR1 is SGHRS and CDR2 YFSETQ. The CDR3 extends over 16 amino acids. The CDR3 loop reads CASSAGGREPTGELFF. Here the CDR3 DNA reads TGCGCCAGCAGCGCGGGTGGGAGGGAACCCACCGGGGAGCTGTTTTTT.

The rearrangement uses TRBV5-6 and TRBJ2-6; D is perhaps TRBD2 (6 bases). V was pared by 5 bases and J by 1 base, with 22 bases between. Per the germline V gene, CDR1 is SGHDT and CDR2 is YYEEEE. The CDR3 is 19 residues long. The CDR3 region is CASSPEGRTGPSGANVLTF. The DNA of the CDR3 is TGTGCCAGCAGTCCGGAGGGGCGGACGGGACCGTCTGGGGCCAACGTCCTGACTTTC.

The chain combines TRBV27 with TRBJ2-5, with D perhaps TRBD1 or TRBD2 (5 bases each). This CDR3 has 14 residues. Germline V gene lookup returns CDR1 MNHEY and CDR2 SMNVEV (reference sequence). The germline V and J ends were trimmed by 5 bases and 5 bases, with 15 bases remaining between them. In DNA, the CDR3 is TGTGCCAGCAGTGGGACCCGGTATTCGGAGACCCAGTACTTC. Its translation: CASSGTRYSETQYF.

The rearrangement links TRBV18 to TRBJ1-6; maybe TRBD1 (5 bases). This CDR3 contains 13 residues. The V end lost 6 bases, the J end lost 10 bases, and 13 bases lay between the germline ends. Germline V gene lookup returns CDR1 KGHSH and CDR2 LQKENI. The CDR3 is CASSSTGPSPLHF. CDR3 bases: TGTGCCAGCTCCTCAACAGGCCCATCACCCCTCCACTTT.

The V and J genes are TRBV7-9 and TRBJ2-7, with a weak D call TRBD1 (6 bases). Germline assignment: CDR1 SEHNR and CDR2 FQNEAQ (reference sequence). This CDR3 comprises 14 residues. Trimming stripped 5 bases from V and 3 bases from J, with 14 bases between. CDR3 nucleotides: TGTGCCAGCAGCGACCGACAGGCCGGCTACGAGCAGTACTTC. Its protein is CASSDRQAGYEQYF.

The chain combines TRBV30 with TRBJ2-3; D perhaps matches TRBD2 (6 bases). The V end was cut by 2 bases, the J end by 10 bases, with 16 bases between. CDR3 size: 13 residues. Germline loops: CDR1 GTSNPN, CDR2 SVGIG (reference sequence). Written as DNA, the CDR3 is TGTGCCTGGAGTCGCCAGGGCGGGATTCCGCAGTATTTT. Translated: CAWSRQGGIPQYF.